What follows describes a single T cell receptor beta chain. Its cognate antigen is unknown. These data belong to a study of graft-versus-host responses after intestinal transplantation. Study-wide results and caveats: Early after transplant, HvG clones declined as circulating GvH clones peaked.

Sequencing used immunoSEQ multiplex PCR; TCRdb keeps in-frame clones, though not all of them. Of roughly 90,000 clones detected, 75% to 95% appear once; the ten largest clones hold roughly 6%. The source material was unstimulated CD8+ T cells sorted from spleen or lymph node cells, sampled before intestinal transplant. The receptor was derived from a human donor who received an intestinal transplant.

The CDR3 protein is CSVEAEGSTDTQYF. CDR3 nucleotides: TGCAGCGTTGAAGCGGAGGGTAGCACAGATACGCAGTATTTT. This chain uses TRBV29-1 with TRBJ2-3; a weak D match, TRBD2 (6 bases). The germline CDR1 and CDR2 sequences are SQVTM and ANQGSEA. V lost 1 base, J lost 0 bases, and 8 bases lay in between. This CDR3 contains 14 residues.